This T cell receptor beta chain was retrieved from a study of T cell changes during pregnancy in multiple sclerosis. In this sample, this clone turned up once. The data were produced by immunoSEQ multiplex PCR, yet TCRdb's version contains in-frame clones alone and is incomplete. The sample consists of around 96,000 clones, over 85% of them appearing once. The V gene's germline CDR1 is WSHSY and CDR2 SAAADI. CDR3 length: 14 amino acids. J lost 2 bases, V lost 7 bases, and 5 bases had no gene match. This clonotype was obtained from a female donor with multiple sclerosis, enrolled in a pregnancy study. Sample: peripheral blood, taken in the first trimester of pregnancy. The chain couples TRBV10-2 to TRBJ2-7; 10 nucleotides agree with TRBD2. The CDR3 region has the DNA TGCGCCAGCACGGTAGCGGGGGGTACCTACGAGCAGTACTTC. Its protein product is CASTVAGGTYEQYF.